The sequence of this T cell receptor (beta chain) was determined in a study of early T cells in non-severe SARS-CoV-2 infection. Unique molecular identifiers tagged individual cDNA molecules. MiXCR, run by TCRdb on the 5' RACE reads, gives a single entry per CDR3 protein. This repertoire shows roughly 61,000 distinct CDR3 sequences, under 15% found once; its top ten account for roughly 8.8%. Regarding the study as a whole: VDJdb-based matching was biased toward anti-spike CD8 responses and missed private and CD4 specificities.

The CDR3 length is 13 residues. Germline V gene data show CDR1 as MDHEN and CDR2 as SYDVKM. V lost 4 bases and J lost 1, with 8 bases in between. The sample holds many counts of this clonotype. Its antigen is currently unknown. The input for sequencing was whole blood, taken at baseline. The J gene is TRBJ2-7, the V gene TRBV28; perhaps TRBD2 as D (5 bases). The receptor's source is an adult who was a healthcare worker with PCR-confirmed SARS-CoV-2 infection or an uninfected control (not recorded which). For the CDR3, the DNA is TGTGCCAGCAGTTACGGCGGGTCCTACGAGCAGTACTTC. This codes for CASSYGGSYEQYF.